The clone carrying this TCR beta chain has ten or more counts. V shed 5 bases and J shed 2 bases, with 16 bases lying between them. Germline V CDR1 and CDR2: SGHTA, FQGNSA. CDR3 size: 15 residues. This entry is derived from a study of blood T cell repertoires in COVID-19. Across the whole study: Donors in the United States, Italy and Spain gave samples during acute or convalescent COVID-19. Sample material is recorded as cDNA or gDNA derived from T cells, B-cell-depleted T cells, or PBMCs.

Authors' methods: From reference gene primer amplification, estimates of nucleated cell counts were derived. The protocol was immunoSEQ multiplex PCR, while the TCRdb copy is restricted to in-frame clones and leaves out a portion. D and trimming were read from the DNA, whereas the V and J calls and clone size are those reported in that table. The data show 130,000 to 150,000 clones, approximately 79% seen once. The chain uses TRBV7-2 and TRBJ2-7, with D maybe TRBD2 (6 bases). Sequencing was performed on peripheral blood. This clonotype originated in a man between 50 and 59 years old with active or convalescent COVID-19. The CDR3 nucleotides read TGTGCCAGCAGCATGGGACTCGCAAATACCTACGAGCAGTACTTC. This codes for CASSMGLANTYEQYF. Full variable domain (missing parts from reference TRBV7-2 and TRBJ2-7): GAGVSQSPSNKVTEKGKDVELRCDPISGHTALYWYRQSLGQGLEFLIYFQGNSAPDKSGLPSDRFSAERTGGSVSTLTIQRTQQEDSAVYLCASSMGLANTYEQYFGPGTRLTVT.